These 21 T cell receptor beta chains were sequenced from one sample in a study of technical replicates of blood from a handful of donors. Libraries were prepared by immunoSEQ multiplex PCR; TCRdb keeps only in-frame clonotypes and omits some of them. The sample contains about 62,000 clones, about 98% of which appear only once. The material sequenced was T cells isolated from PBMCs. The source of these receptors is a human donor in good health.

The chain employs TRBV9 and TRBJ2-6; D may be TRBD1 (5 bases). The germline V gene encodes CDR1 SGDLS and CDR2 YYNGEE. The CDR3 consists of 14 residues. The V end was cut by 7 bases, the J end by 0 bases, with 8 bases between. The CDR3 sequence is CASRRDSGANVLTF. The CDR3 nucleotides read TGTGCCAGCCGCAGGGACTCTGGGGCCAACGTCCTGACTTTC.

The J gene is TRBJ2-4, the V gene TRBV7-8; D is ambiguous. Germline CDR1 reads SGHVS; CDR2 reads FQNEAQ. The CDR3 runs to 12 residues. Trimming shortened V by 4 bases and J by 7 bases, and 8 bases separated the two germline ends. The CDR3 reads CASSYRENIQYF. CDR3 nucleotide sequence: TGTGCCAGCAGCTACAGAGAGAACATTCAGTACTTC.

J is TRBJ2-7 and V is TRBV28, with D possibly being TRBD1 (5 bases). The CDR3 covers 15 residues. V gave up 5 bases and J gave up 2 bases, with 16 bases separating them. Germline V gene data show CDR1 as MDHEN and CDR2 as SYDVKM. In DNA, the CDR3 is TGTGCCAGCAGTCCGTACGACAGCCCTACCTACGAGCAGTACTTC. Translated, it gives CASSPYDSPTYEQYF.

The CDR3 DNA reads TGTGCCACCACCAGTGCGGGATACAATGAGCAGTTCTTC. Protein: CATTSAGYNEQFF. The V call is TRBV15, the J call TRBJ2-1; possible D gene TRBD2, 6 bases. Trimming took off 7 bases at V and 4 bases at J, with 11 bases between the two ends. Germline V gene lookup returns CDR1 LNHNV and CDR2 YYDKDF (reference sequence). CDR3 length equals 13 residues.

This chain links TRBV28 with TRBJ2-2, with D uncertain. This CDR3 has 13 amino acids. Germline V lookup: CDR1 MDHEN, CDR2 SYDVKM. Trimming shortened V by 7 bases and J by 6 bases, and 12 bases separated the two germline ends. The CDR3: CASKSLAAGELFF. CDR3 in DNA: TGTGCCAGCAAGAGCCTCGCGGCCGGGGAGCTGTTTTTT.

The chain uses TRBV4-2 and TRBJ1-1; D unresolved. CDR3 length equals 17 residues. The germline gives CDR1 LGHNA, CDR2 YNFKEQ. Trimming stripped 0 bases from V and 2 bases from J, with 16 bases between. The CDR3, as DNA: TGTGCCAGCAGCCAAGACACCGCGGGAGGGATTAACACTGAAGCTTTCTTT. Encoded protein: CASSQDTAGGINTEAFF.

The V gene is TRBV9, the J gene TRBJ2-1; D gene unclear. Trimming shortened V by 4 bases and J by 0 bases, and 14 bases separated the two germline ends. CDR3 length equals 16 residues. Germline V gives CDR1 SGDLS, CDR2 YYNGEE. The chain's CDR3 is CASSPRSSGSYNEQFF. CDR3 coding DNA: TGTGCCAGCAGCCCCCGTTCGTCGGGCTCCTACAATGAGCAGTTCTTC.

V usage is TRBV2 and J usage is TRBJ2-1, with D possibly being TRBD2 (5 bases). Germline lookup yields CDR1 SNHLY and CDR2 FYNNEI. Trimming took off 4 bases at V and 7 bases at J, with 11 bases between the two ends. This CDR3 has 13 amino acids. The CDR3 coding sequence is TGTGCCAGCAGTGGATACCGAGGGAATGAGCAGTTCTTC. Its translation: CASSGYRGNEQFF.

The chain joins TRBV2 to TRBJ1-5, with 7 bases that match TRBD1. The CDR3 is made up of 16 amino acids. Germline CDR1 is SNHLY and CDR2 is FYNNEI. The J segment lost 7 bases and the V segment lost 6 bases, leaving 15 bases of the junction unmatched. CDR3 region: CASSGTVGTASQPQHF. The CDR3 DNA reads TGTGCCAGCAGCGGTACGGTGGGGACAGCCAGCCAGCCCCAGCATTTT.

The rearrangement uses TRBV14 and TRBJ2-7, with D possibly matching TRBD1 (6 bases). Looked up from germline, CDR1 is SGHDN and CDR2 is FVKESK. Trimming cost V 5 bases and J 6 bases, with 11 bases left between them. The CDR3 is 12 amino acids. The CDR3: CASSKTGLEQYF. CDR3 DNA sequence: TGTGCCAGCAGCAAAACAGGGCTCGAGCAGTACTTC.

The chain couples TRBV10-3 to TRBJ1-1; 7 nucleotides align to TRBD1. The CDR3 sequence is 14 residues long. V lost 6 bases and J lost 5; bases outside the gene matches: 9. Germline V gives CDR1 ENHRY, CDR2 SYGVKD. Here the CDR3 reads CAISLRQGKTEAFF. CDR3 bases: TGTGCCATCAGCTTGAGACAGGGAAAGACTGAAGCTTTCTTT.

The J gene is TRBJ2-7, the V gene TRBV28, with 10 bases matching TRBD2. The CDR3 is 16 residues long. Germline loops: CDR1 MDHEN, CDR2 SYDVKM. J gave up 5 bases and V 6 bases, and 13 bases lay outside the gene matches. DNA of the CDR3: TGTGCCAGCAGAAGACCTAGCGGGAGTATTCCGCACGAGCAGTACTTC. As protein: CASRRPSGSIPHEQYF.

The chain combines TRBV4-1 with TRBJ1-5; TRBD1 matches 7 bases. The germline V gene encodes CDR1 MGHRA and CDR2 YSYEKL. V lost 1 base and J lost 7; bases outside the gene matches: 10. The CDR3 is 16 residues long. The CDR3 here is CASSQAVTGDGQPQHF. The CDR3 DNA sequence: TGCGCCAGCAGCCAAGCTGTCACAGGGGACGGGCAGCCCCAGCATTTT.

This chain links TRBV28 with TRBJ2-2; weak D call: TRBD2 (6 bases). Germline lookup yields CDR1 MDHEN and CDR2 SYDVKM. With 0 bases removed from V and 6 bases from J, the gap between germline ends came to 11 bases. The CDR3 has 15 residues. The CDR3 spells CASSLWGGAAGELFF. The CDR3 nucleotides read TGTGCCAGCAGTTTATGGGGCGGGGCGGCCGGGGAGCTGTTTTTT.

The V gene is TRBV19, the J gene TRBJ1-2; 7 nucleotides line up with TRBD1. The V and J ends lost 6 bases and 0 bases, in that order; junction bases with no gene match: 4. The germline V gene encodes CDR1 LNHDA and CDR2 SQIVND (reference sequence). CDR3 length: 14 residues. The DNA for the CDR3 is TGTGCCAGTAGGGGGGACAGAACTAACTATGGCTACACCTTC. This sequence encodes CASRGDRTNYGYTF.

The chain employs TRBV15 and TRBJ2-5; D uncertain. The CDR3 length is 13 residues. The V gene's germline CDR1 is LNHNV and CDR2 YYDKDF (reference sequence). With 0 bases removed from V and 4 bases from J, the gap between germline ends came to 6 bases. The CDR3 loop reads CATSRDRRETQYF. The DNA for the CDR3 is TGTGCCACCAGCAGAGATAGGAGAGAGACCCAGTACTTC.

The genes are TRBV4-1 and TRBJ2-2; D is uncertain. Trimming pared 1 base from V and 4 bases from J, leaving 13 bases between. Germline V CDR1 and CDR2: MGHRA, YSYEKL. The CDR3 covers 16 residues. CDR3 amino acids: CASSQGLSKSTGELFF. Written as DNA, the CDR3 is TGCGCCAGCAGCCAAGGCCTCAGTAAGTCCACCGGGGAGCTGTTTTTT.

The chain carries TRBV6-1 and TRBJ1-2; TRBD1 matches 9 bases. Germline CDR1 is MNHNS and CDR2 is SASEGT. The J segment lost 1 base and the V segment lost 4 bases, leaving 4 bases of the junction unmatched. CDR3 size: 15 residues. CDR3 amino acids: CASSGGTGFNYGYTF. CDR3 coding DNA: TGTGCCAGCAGTGGAGGGACAGGGTTTAACTATGGCTACACCTTC.

The V gene is TRBV5-1, the J gene TRBJ2-1; 14 bases agree with TRBD2. Trimming at V came to 0 bases and at J to 9 bases, leaving 5 bases not matched to a gene. There are 16 residues in the CDR3. Germline V lookup: CDR1 SGHRS, CDR2 YFSETQ. This CDR3 is CASSLGLAGGFGEQFF. Written as DNA, the CDR3 is TGCGCCAGCAGCTTGGGACTAGCGGGAGGGTTCGGTGAGCAGTTCTTC.

J is TRBJ2-1 and V is TRBV5-6; D perhaps matches TRBD2 (5 bases). CDR1 SGHDT and CDR2 YYEEEE come from the germline V gene. CDR3 length equals 12 residues. Trimming shortened V by 2 bases and J by 7 bases, and 7 bases separated the two germline ends. Written as DNA, the CDR3 is TGTGCCAGCAGCTTACGGACTAATGAGCAGTTCTTC. It codes for CASSLRTNEQFF.

The rearrangement uses TRBV5-6 and TRBJ1-5; TRBD1 might be the D (6 bases). Trimming left V 2 bases short and J 6 bases short, with 15 bases between. Germline V gene sequence: CDR1 SGHDT, CDR2 YYEEEE. The CDR3 totals 15 residues. Written as DNA, the CDR3 is TGTGCCAGCAGCTTTTGGCGGGGGGCGGGTCAGCCCCAGCATTTT. This codes for CASSFWRGAGQPQHF. Full variable domain (missing parts from reference TRBV5-6 and TRBJ1-5): DAGVTQSPTHLIKTRGQQVTLRCSPKSGHDTVSWYQQALGQGPQFIFQYYEEEERQRGNFPDRFSGHQFPNYSSELNVNALLLGDSALYLCASSFWRGAGQPQHFGDGTRLSIL.